Listed below are T cell receptor beta chains from one sample, sequenced in a study of T cell responses to AZD1222 COVID-19 vaccine. The method was immunoSEQ multiplex PCR; TCRdb's version includes in-frame clones alone and lacks a portion of them. Of about 110,000 clones detected, just over 90% appear once; the ten largest clones hold about 6.6%. Sequencing was performed on peripheral blood, taken 28 days after the second AZD1222 dose. All receptors come from an adult who received the AZD1222 COVID-19 vaccine. CDR3s include the opening cysteine and the closing phenylalanine or tryptophan. The D gene is left open where the match is weak. Where a row states a size, it is once, few, many or the class of an expanded clone; other rows omit it.

V gene,D gene,J gene,clone size,CDR3 length,CDR3 DNA,CDR3 protein
TRBV19,.,TRBJ2-2,.,14,TGTGCCAGTAGGCCCCCCCGGGACACCGGGGAGCTGTTTTTT,CASRPPRDTGELFF
TRBV27,.,TRBJ2-1,.,15,TGTGCCAGCAGTTTAATGACTAGTTTATCCAATGAGCAGTTCTTC,CASSLMTSLSNEQFF
TRBV19,.,TRBJ2-2,.,14,TGTGCCAGTAGTGCGGGGTTAAACACCGGGGAGCTGTTTTTT,CASSAGLNTGELFF
TRBV14,.,TRBJ2-1,.,13,TGTGCCAGCAGCCCCGAAGTTGAAAATGAGCAGTTCTTC,CASSPEVENEQFF
TRBV5-1,TRBD1,TRBJ2-7,.,17,TGCGCCAGCAGCTTGGCTTCGATCGGGACAGGGTACCACGAGCAGTACTTC,CASSLASIGTGYHEQYF
TRBV18,TRBD1,TRBJ1-6,.,16,TGTGCCAGCTCACCCCCAGGACAGGGGGCAGTTTCACCCCTCCACTTT,CASSPPGQGAVSPLHF
TRBV10-3,.,TRBJ1-4,.,14,TGTGCCATCAGCACACAAGCAACTAATGAAAAACTGTTTTTT,CAISTQATNEKLFF
TRBV3-1/TRBV3-2,TRBD1,TRBJ2-1,.,15,TGTGCCAGCAGCACCCCAGGGACAGGGTTCAATGAGCAGTTCTTC,CASSTPGTGFNEQFF
TRBV2,.,TRBJ2-5,few,13,TGTGCCAGCAGTCCTACCCGAGATCAGACCCAGTACTTC,CASSPTRDQTQYF
TRBV7-7,.,TRBJ1-1,.,13,TGTGCCAGCAGCTTATCCAGGAACACTGAAGCTTTCTTT,CASSLSRNTEAFF
TRBV6-6,.,TRBJ1-2,.,13,TGTGCCAGCAGGGGGAGAGTTTGGTATGGCTACACCTTC,CASRGRVWYGYTF
TRBV10-1,.,TRBJ2-1,once,16,TGCGCCAGCAGTGAGCGCCTACAGGGCATGTACAATGAGCAGTTCTTC,CASSERLQGMYNEQFF
TRBV14,TRBD2,TRBJ2-1,.,15,TGTGCCAGCAGCCGCCCTAGCGGGTTTTACAATGAGCAGTTCTTC,CASSRPSGFYNEQFF
TRBV5-1,.,TRBJ1-5,.,14,TGCGCCAGCAGCTTGGCCAGCGGGACATCTCCCCAGCATTTT,CASSLASGTSPQHF
TRBV4-3,.,TRBJ1-3,once,14,TGCGCCAGCAGCCAAGTCGCGTCCGGAAACACCATATATTTT,CASSQVASGNTIYF
TRBV7-2,.,TRBJ2-1,.,13,TGTGCCAGCAAGAGCGGATCGTACAATGAGCAGTTCTTC,CASKSGSYNEQFF
TRBV4-1,TRBD1,TRBJ2-7,many,15,TGCGCCAGCAGCCCGTCCTGGGACAGATCCTACGAGCAGTACTTC,CASSPSWDRSYEQYF
TRBV28,TRBD1,TRBJ2-7,.,16,TGTGCCAGCAGTAGGACAGGGGGCATGATACCCTACGAGCAGTACTTC,CASSRTGGMIPYEQYF
TRBV6-4,TRBD1,TRBJ2-2,once,14,TGTGCCAGTCAACAGGGGGTCGGGACCGGGGAGCTGTTTTTT,CASQQGVGTGELFF
TRBV30,.,TRBJ2-6,.,13,TGTGCCTGGAGTAGGTCTGGGGCCAACGTCCTGACTTTC,CAWSRSGANVLTF
TRBV18,.,TRBJ1-2,.,14,TGTGCCAGCTCACCACCGGCGGGTCGGGATGGCTACACCTTC,CASSPPAGRDGYTF
TRBV2,.,TRBJ2-7,few,13,TGTGCCAGCAGTGATCTTACCGCCTACGAGCAGTACTTC,CASSDLTAYEQYF
TRBV9,TRBD1,TRBJ1-5,.,14,TGTGCCAGCAGCGTAGGAGGGGGCGGTCAGCCCCAGCATTTT,CASSVGGGGQPQHF
TRBV7-2,.,TRBJ2-1,few,15,TGTGCCAGCAGCTTCAGCGGGCACGGAGACAATGAGCAGTTCTTC,CASSFSGHGDNEQFF
TRBV9,.,TRBJ1-4,.,12,TGTGCCAGCAGCGAGTGGGGAGGGAAACTGTTTTTT,CASSEWGGKLFF
TRBV6-1,.,TRBJ2-3,few,16,TGTGCCAGCAGTGACCCAACTAGGGGGAGAGGAGATACGCAGTATTTT,CASSDPTRGRGDTQYF
TRBV5-6,.,TRBJ2-7,.,15,TGTGCCAGCAGCTTGGGGGGGCTAGTCTCCTACGAGCAGTACTTC,CASSLGGLVSYEQYF
TRBV4-2,TRBD1,TRBJ1-4,.,15,TGTGCCAGCAGCTCTCGGACAGGGCAATATGAAAAACTGTTTTTT,CASSSRTGQYEKLFF
TRBV5-1,TRBD1,TRBJ1-4,.,14,TGCGCCAGCAGCTCCGACAGGGGATACGAAAAACTGTTTTTT,CASSSDRGYEKLFF
TRBV27,.,TRBJ2-3,.,12,TGTGCCAGCAGTTTATACGGGGATACGCAGTATTTT,CASSLYGDTQYF
TRBV10-1,.,TRBJ1-1,.,11,TGCGCCAGCAGTGACGGAGAGGGAGCTTTCTTT,CASSDGEGAFF
TRBV13,.,TRBJ1-1,.,13,TGTGCCAGCAGCTTACGGCGGGGGGGGTTAGCTTTCTTT,CASSLRRGGLAFF
TRBV15,.,TRBJ1-2,.,14,TGTGCCACCAGCAGAGACCAAACCGGCCGTGGCTACACCTTC,CATSRDQTGRGYTF
TRBV28,.,TRBJ1-4,.,18,TGTGCCAGCAGTTTCCCTAGGGGTGGGCCCGGGGATAATGAAAAACTGTTTTTT,CASSFPRGGPGDNEKLFF
TRBV2,.,TRBJ2-7,few,13,TGTGCCAGCCGTCACAGGGATCGCTACGAGCAGTACTTC,CASRHRDRYEQYF
TRBV12-2,.,TRBJ2-3,.,14,TGTGCAAGTCGCCCCCGACAGGGAGTGGATACGCAGTATTTT,CASRPRQGVDTQYF
TRBV5-1,.,TRBJ1-1,.,14,TGCGCCAGCAGCTTGTTTCCGGGGATAACTGAAGCTTTCTTT,CASSLFPGITEAFF
TRBV18,TRBD1,TRBJ1-5,.,15,TGTGCCAGCTCACGTACAGGGGTTTCTAATCAGCCCCAGCATTTT,CASSRTGVSNQPQHF
TRBV9,.,TRBJ2-2,.,15,TGTGCCAGCAGCGTAGACAGGGTAGCCACCGGGGAGCTGTTTTTT,CASSVDRVATGELFF
TRBV15,TRBD2,TRBJ2-1,.,15,TGTGCCACCAGCTTACAGCGGGACCCCTTCAATGAGCAGTTCTTC,CATSLQRDPFNEQFF
TRBV6-5,.,TRBJ1-1,few,12,TGTGCCAGCAGTCTAGGGACATCCGAAGCTTTCTTT,CASSLGTSEAFF
TRBV12-3/TRBV12-4,.,TRBJ2-7,.,12,TGTGCCAGCAGTCGACAGGTATCCGAGCAGTACTTC,CASSRQVSEQYF
TRBV5-1,.,TRBJ2-7,.,13,TGCGCCAGCAGCTTCGACAGCTCCTACGAGCAGTACTTC,CASSFDSSYEQYF
TRBV4-1,.,TRBJ1-3,.,16,TGCGCCAGCAGAAAGGACAGCGACTACTCTGGAAACACCATATATTTT,CASRKDSDYSGNTIYF
TRBV10-2,.,TRBJ1-1,.,14,TGCGCCAGCAGTGTTCTAGGGGGAGGGACTGAAGCTTTCTTT,CASSVLGGGTEAFF
TRBV27,.,TRBJ2-3,.,18,TGTGCCAGCAGTCACGACAGGCTCGCGACGCCCCCCCGAGATACGCAGTATTTT,CASSHDRLATPPRDTQYF
TRBV18,.,TRBJ1-2,once,16,TGTGCCAGCTCACCACCGGGTATGGGCCTTAACTATGGCTACACCTTC,CASSPPGMGLNYGYTF
TRBV11-2,.,TRBJ1-5,.,15,TGTGCCAGCAGCTTAACTGCGGCAGTTGGACAGCCCCAGCATTTT,CASSLTAAVGQPQHF
TRBV7-2,.,TRBJ1-5,few,13,TGTGCCAGCAGCCGAGGGGGGGAGCCGCCCCAGCATTTT,CASSRGGEPPQHF
TRBV6-8,.,TRBJ2-7,.,13,TGTGCCAGCAGTTTATACCTCCCCTACGAGCAGTACTTC,CASSLYLPYEQYF
TRBV28,.,TRBJ2-1,.,15,TGTGCCAGCAGTTCCCCCCGTAGACTAGTGAATGAGCAGTTCTTC,CASSSPRRLVNEQFF
TRBV9,.,TRBJ2-7,.,16,TGTGCCAGCAGCGTAGGAGCGGGCCCTTCCTCCTACGAGCAGTACTTC,CASSVGAGPSSYEQYF